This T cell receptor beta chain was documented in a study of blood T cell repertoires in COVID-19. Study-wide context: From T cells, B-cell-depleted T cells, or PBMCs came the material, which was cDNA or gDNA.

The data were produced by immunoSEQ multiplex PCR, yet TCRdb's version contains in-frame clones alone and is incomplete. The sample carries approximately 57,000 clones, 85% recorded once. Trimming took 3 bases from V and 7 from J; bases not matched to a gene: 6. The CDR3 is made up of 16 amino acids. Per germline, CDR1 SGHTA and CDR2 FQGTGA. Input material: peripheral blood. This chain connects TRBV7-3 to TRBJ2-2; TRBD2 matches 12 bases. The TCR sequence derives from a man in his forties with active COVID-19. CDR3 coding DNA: TGTGCCAGCAGCTTGCTAGCGGGAGGGCGCGGCGGGGAGCTGTTTTTT. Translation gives CASSLLAGGRGGELFF.